Listed here are 21 T cell receptor beta chains from one sample, sequenced in a study of response to subunit inactivated influenza vaccine. TCRdb fed the RT-PCR reads into MiXCR, producing one record per CDR3 protein. Here the sample spans under 750,000 distinct CDR3 sequences, about 11% being singletons. The sample in question was PBMCs from blood, obtained on the day of vaccination. These receptors were obtained from a man aged 50 to 60 who received an inactivated influenza vaccine.

This clonotype showed up just a few times. The chain has TRBV7-2 and TRBJ2-3; 7 nucleotides match TRBD2. Germline V gene lookup returns CDR1 SGHTA and CDR2 FQGNSA. The V and J ends lost 6 bases and 1 base, in that order; junction bases with no gene match: 4. The CDR3 loop spans 14 amino acids. The CDR3 DNA sequence: TGTGCCAGCAGGATGGGGGGGGGCACAGATACGCAGTATTTT. Its protein is CASRMGGGTDTQYF.

There are a few counts of this clonotype. The CDR3 loop is CASSYVIWTAGEKLFF. CDR3 DNA sequence: TGTGCCAGCAGTTACGTTATTTGGACCGCGGGTGAAAAACTGTTTTTT. The gene calls are TRBV6-5 and TRBJ1-4; D is unclear. The CDR3 length is 16 residues. CDR1 and CDR2 from the germline V gene are MNHEY and SVGAGI. V shed 2 bases and J shed 7 bases, with 17 bases lying between them.

There are many counts of this clonotype. The gene calls are TRBV6-1 and TRBJ2-5, with D perhaps TRBD1 (5 bases). CDR1 and CDR2 (germline): MNHNS, SASEGT. V was pared by 6 bases and J by 2 bases, with 10 bases between. CDR3 length equals 13 residues. As DNA, the CDR3 is TGTGCCAGCAGAGGGGTAGGGCAAGAGACCCAGTACTTC. This encodes CASRGVGQETQYF.

The sample holds a few counts of this clonotype. The chain is built from TRBV29-1 and TRBJ2-5; tentative D call: TRBD1 (5 bases). The germline gives CDR1 SQVTM, CDR2 ANQGSEA. The CDR3 loop spans 12 amino acids. The ends were cut back, 4 bases at V and 1 base at J, with 7 bases in the middle. The DNA of the CDR3 is TGCAGCGTTGCAGGGATCCAAGAGACCCAGTACTTC. Protein product: CSVAGIQETQYF.

The sample holds a few counts of this clonotype. In nucleotides, the CDR3 is TGCAGTGCTAGAGATCCAGCGGGAGGGTACAATGAGCAGTTCTTC. This encodes CSARDPAGGYNEQFF. This chain joins TRBV20-1 and TRBJ2-1, with 10 bases that match TRBD2. After removal of 0 bases from V and 4 bases from J, the junction contained 3 bases not matched to a gene. The CDR3 is made up of 15 amino acids. The germline V gene encodes CDR1 DFQATT and CDR2 SNEGSKA (reference sequence).

This clonotype appeared many times. The CDR3 bases are TGTGCCAGCAGTTCGAGTAAAGTGATCGATGAGCAGTTCTTC. Its protein is CASSSSKVIDEQFF. The chain couples TRBV28 to TRBJ2-1, with D unresolved. Germline loops: CDR1 MDHEN, CDR2 SYDVKM. The length of the CDR3 is 14 residues. The V and J ends lost 4 bases and 8 bases respectively, with 15 bases between them. Using reference TRBV28 and TRBJ2-1 for the parts outside the CDR3, the full variable domain is DVKVTQSSRYLVKRTGEKVFLECVQDMDHENMFWYRQDPGLGLRLIYFSYDVKMKEKGDIPEGYSVSREKKERFSLILESASTNQTSMYLCASSSSKVIDEQFFGPGTRLTVL.

V usage is TRBV3-1 and J usage is TRBJ2-1, with D uncertain. V lost 2 bases to trimming and J lost 0 bases, with 14 bases between them. From germline, CDR1 is LGHDT and CDR2 YNNKEL (reference sequence). The CDR3 spans 17 residues. The DNA of the CDR3 is TGTGCCAGCAGCCAAAACTATCGGGCCCACTCCTACAATGAGCAGTTCTTC. Translated, it gives CASSQNYRAHSYNEQFF.

The CDR3 DNA is TGTGCCAGCAGCCCGCCGGGAGCTCAGGAGACCCAGTACTTC. Its translation is CASSPPGAQETQYF. V gene TRBV9 combines with J gene TRBJ2-5; the D gene is possibly TRBD2 (6 bases). The CDR3 spans 14 residues. CDR1 and CDR2 from the germline V gene are SGDLS and YYNGEE. V was clipped by 4 bases and J by 5 bases, with 15 bases between them.

The chain links TRBV7-9 to TRBJ1-2, with D possibly TRBD1 on 5 matching bases. Germline V CDR1 and CDR2: SEHNR, FQNEAQ (reference sequence). This CDR3 has 15 amino acids. Trimming shortened V by 2 bases and J by 4 bases, and 14 bases separated the two germline ends. This CDR3 is CASSLLLRGSYGYTF. In DNA form, the CDR3 reads TGTGCCAGCAGCTTATTGTTGAGGGGAAGCTATGGCTACACCTTC.

This clonotype has just a few counts. V and J are TRBV29-1 and TRBJ2-1, with 10 bases matching TRBD2. Germline-derived CDR1 and CDR2 are SQVTM and ANQGSEA. J was trimmed by 0 bases and V by 3 bases; bases with no gene match: 23. This CDR3 is 22 amino acids long. In DNA form, the CDR3 reads TGCAGCGTTGAGTTCGGGGGGGTTGAGACTAGCGGGTCCCAGAGCTCCTACAATGAGCAGTTCTTC. Residues: CSVEFGGVETSGSQSSYNEQFF.

This chain joins TRBV12-3 or TRBV12-4 and TRBJ2-7, with 8 positions matching TRBD1. The CDR3 sequence is 14 residues long. V lost 7 bases and J lost 1; bases outside the gene matches: 6. CDR3 amino acids: CASTTGGQSYEQYF. CDR3 nucleotide sequence: TGTGCCAGCACCACAGGGGGACAGTCCTACGAGCAGTACTTC.

A few counts support this clonotype. The genes are TRBV19 and TRBJ1-5; the match to TRBD1 covers 7 bases. The CDR3 runs to 15 residues. The junction had 8 bases not matched to a gene; V was cut back by 6 bases and J by 3 bases. Germline CDR1 is LNHDA and CDR2 is SQIVND (reference sequence). The CDR3 region is CASSTTGAANQPQHF. CDR3 coding DNA: TGTGCCAGTAGCACCACAGGGGCCGCCAATCAGCCCCAGCATTTT.

This clonotype came up many times. CDR3 sequence: CASSNWTSGRTTQFF. The DNA for the CDR3 is TGTGCCAGCAGTAATTGGACTAGCGGGAGGACTACGCAGTTCTTC. The chain couples TRBV12-3 or TRBV12-4 to TRBJ2-1, with 14 positions matching TRBD2. There are 15 residues in the CDR3. V shed 5 bases, J shed 12 bases, and the junction held 9 bases outside the gene matches.

At least ten counts were recorded for this clonotype. Its ends do not fully match the called genes, so a read error is possible. The chain is built from TRBV9 and TRBJ2-7; perhaps TRBD1 as D (5 bases). This CDR3 has 14 residues. The V gene's germline CDR1 is SGDLS and CDR2 YYNGEE. CDR3 in amino acids: CASSPRQSSYEQYF. For the CDR3, the DNA is TGCGCCAGCAGCCCTCGACAGAGCTCCTACGAGCAGTACTTC.

This chain joins TRBV2 and TRBJ1-6; D ambiguous. Germline V gives CDR1 SNHLY, CDR2 FYNNEI. The V end was cut by 10 bases, the J end by 10 bases, with 17 bases between. The CDR3 spans 13 residues. CDR3 nucleotides: TGTGCCACTAGGAGGGCTTCGGGGTCACCCCTCCACTTT. Encoded protein: CATRRASGSPLHF.

This clonotype turned up a few times. The genes are TRBV9 and TRBJ2-5; D is undetermined. Germline lookup yields CDR1 SGDLS and CDR2 YYNGEE. The CDR3 covers 15 residues. V was pared by 0 bases and J by 4 bases, with 13 bases between. The CDR3 DNA reads as TGTGCCAGCAGCGTAGGCCCGGCGTTCGGAGAGACCCAGTACTTC. Residues: CASSVGPAFGETQYF.

The rearrangement links TRBV7-8 to TRBJ2-5; D is possibly TRBD1 (6 bases). V was cut by 0 bases and J by 1 base, with 9 bases left in between. Germline V gene sequence: CDR1 SGHVS, CDR2 FQNEAQ. The CDR3 covers 15 residues. CDR3 nucleotides: TGTGCCAGCAGCTTAGCGTACAGGGCCCAAGAGACCCAGTACTTC. Protein: CASSLAYRAQETQYF.

This clonotype was seen a few times. The chain joins TRBV5-1 to TRBJ1-4; D ambiguous. This CDR3 has 15 residues. The V end lost 2 bases, the J end lost 3 bases, and 11 bases lay between the germline ends. Germline loops: CDR1 SGHRS, CDR2 YFSETQ. The CDR3 loop is CASSLTAGANEKLFF. The CDR3 coding sequence is TGCGCCAGCAGCTTAACGGCCGGGGCTAATGAAAAACTGTTTTTT.

The chain uses TRBV28 and TRBJ2-7, with D possibly being TRBD2 (5 bases). The CDR3 is made up of 15 amino acids. Between the trimmed V and J ends, which lost 5 bases and 0 bases, there was a span of 14 bases. Germline CDR1 and CDR2: MDHEN and SYDVKM. The CDR3 reads CASSLLTILSYEQYF. The DNA of the CDR3 is TGTGCCAGCAGTCTATTGACTATACTCTCCTACGAGCAGTACTTC.

The rearrangement links TRBV29-1 to TRBJ2-6, with 12 nucleotides matching TRBD1. CDR1 and CDR2 from the germline V gene are SQVTM and ANQGSEA. V lost 4 bases to trimming and J lost 4 bases; unmatched junction nucleotides: 5. This CDR3 spans 16 amino acids. CDR3 loop: CSVAGQGARGANVLTF. CDR3 in DNA: TGCAGCGTTGCGGGACAGGGGGCGCGGGGGGCCAACGTCCTGACTTTC.

This clonotype was detected a few times. V and J are TRBV14 and TRBJ2-1, with no clear D. This CDR3 is 14 amino acids long. V was cut by 4 bases and J by 6 bases, with 13 bases left in between. Germline CDR1 is SGHDN and CDR2 is FVKESK. This CDR3 is CASSRTNVLNEQFF. CDR3 nucleotides: TGTGCCAGCAGCCGGACGAACGTTCTCAATGAGCAGTTCTTC.